Presented here are 22 T cell receptor beta chains from one specimen sequenced in a study of post-analysis software for immune sequencing data. Study-level findings and limits: TRBV5-6, TRBV5-1 and TRBV20-1 belonged to a set of a handful of TRBV segments that were more frequent in patients than controls.

Researchers reported that TCR beta cDNA libraries carried unique molecular identifiers. TCRdb fed the PCR reads into MiXCR, producing one record per CDR3 protein. The sample contains 170,000 or so distinct CDR3 sequences, about 29% of which appear only once. The antigens for these receptors are not known. Sequenced material: blood. These receptors all stem from a girl aged 5 to 17 with multiple sclerosis.

This clonotype was detected ten times or more. The V gene is TRBV4-1, the J gene TRBJ2-1, with 9 bases aligning to TRBD2. Germline V gene data show CDR1 as MGHRA and CDR2 as YSYEKL. Trimming took 0 bases from V and 8 from J; bases not matched to a gene: 5. CDR3 size: 15 residues. The CDR3 spells CASSQEGTSRDEQFF. DNA for the CDR3: TGCGCCAGCAGCCAAGAAGGGACTAGCAGGGATGAGCAGTTCTTC.

This clonotype was detected ten times or more. The chain is built from TRBV15 and TRBJ2-7; 7 positions agree with TRBD2. Germline trimming cut 1 base from V and 1 base from J; bases unmatched to any gene: 7. Germline CDR1 and CDR2: LNHNV and YYDKDF (reference sequence). The CDR3 length is 16 residues. In DNA form, the CDR3 reads TGTGCCACCAGCAGAGCCCGGGGCGGGGGATCCTACGAGCAGTACTTC. This translates into CATSRARGGGSYEQYF.

The rearrangement links TRBV12-3 or TRBV12-4 to TRBJ2-3; 8 bases are shared with TRBD2. The CDR3 extends over 17 amino acids. The junction had 8 bases not matched to a gene; V was cut back by 3 bases and J by 0 bases. CDR3 loop: CASSFLLREESTDTQYF. CDR3 DNA: TGTGCCAGCAGTTTCCTTTTGCGGGAGGAGAGCACAGATACGCAGTATTTT.

This rearrangement joins TRBV6-4 to TRBJ2-7; 8 bases are shared with TRBD2. CDR1 is MRHNA, CDR2 SNTAGT, per germline. The junction had 10 bases not matched to a gene; V was cut back by 2 bases and J by 7 bases. The CDR3 length is 15 residues. The CDR3 DNA reads as TGTGCCAGCAGTGACGGGACCAGCGGGAGCAATGAGCAGTACTTC. This translates into CASSDGTSGSNEQYF.

Remarks on this clonotype: This may be a read error: a much more frequent sequence differs by one nucleotide. The rearrangement links TRBV20-1 to TRBJ2-3; D is perhaps TRBD2 (5 bases). The CDR3 spans 15 residues. The germline V gene encodes CDR1 DFQATT and CDR2 SNEGSKA (reference sequence). As DNA, the CDR3 is TGCAGTGCTAGAGAGGTAGCGAGAATGGAGGTTACGCGGTATTTT. The encoded protein is CSAREVARMEVTRYF.

The CDR3 reads CASSLSHGQGIAFF. The DNA of the CDR3 is TGTGCCAGCAGTTTATCCCACGGACAGGGGATAGCTTTCTTT. This chain uses TRBV27 with TRBJ1-1; 9 bases line up with TRBD1. Looked up from germline, CDR1 is MNHEY and CDR2 is SMNVEV (reference sequence). CDR3 size: 14 residues. J lost 10 bases, V lost 0 bases, and 6 bases had no gene match.

The rearrangement uses TRBV9 and TRBJ1-2, with TRBD1 matching over 10 bases. V lost 3 bases and J lost 7; bases outside the gene matches: 18. The CDR3 loop spans 18 amino acids. Germline CDR1 SGDLS, CDR2 YYNGEE. As DNA, the CDR3 is TGTGCCAGCAGCGGTCGAATTCAGCGGGACAGGGGTCTCGGTGGCTACACCTTC. It is translated as CASSGRIQRDRGLGGYTF.

This clonotype was counted a few times. V and J are TRBV4-1 and TRBJ2-3; the match to TRBD2 covers 9 bases. The CDR3 spans 17 residues. J was trimmed by 3 bases and V by 0 bases; bases with no gene match: 7. Germline loops: CDR1 MGHRA, CDR2 YSYEKL. The CDR3 DNA reads TGCGCCAGCAGCCAAGACCCCCTAGCGGGAACGACAGATACGCAGTATTTT. Its translation: CASSQDPLAGTTDTQYF.

This clonotype turned up a few times. This rearrangement joins TRBV5-4 to TRBJ1-2; 7 nucleotides agree with TRBD1. From germline, CDR1 is SGHNT and CDR2 YYREEE (reference sequence). Losses at the gene ends were 4 bases for V and 5 bases for J; bases not matched to a gene: 14. The CDR3 spans 16 residues. CDR3 in DNA: TGTGCCAGCAGCCAACACCCGACAGGGAGGGAATATGGCTACACCTTC. Protein sequence: CASSQHPTGREYGYTF.

This clonotype was observed many times. The V and J genes are TRBV3-1 and TRBJ2-5; D remains ambiguous. Germline V gene sequence: CDR1 LGHDT, CDR2 YNNKEL (reference sequence). This CDR3 spans 11 amino acids. The V gene lost 1 base and the J gene lost 5 bases, with 2 bases spanning the gap. CDR3 coding DNA: TGTGCCAGCAGCCAAGCTGAGACCCAGTACTTC. Its translation: CASSQAETQYF.

The J gene is TRBJ2-7, the V gene TRBV5-1; no clear D. The CDR3 spans 16 residues. Germline V gene lookup returns CDR1 SGHRS and CDR2 YFSETQ. Trimming stripped 0 bases from V and 0 bases from J, with 13 bases between. Written as DNA, the CDR3 is TGCGCCAGCAGCTTGGGGGTCGGCGGAAGCTCCTACGAGCAGTACTTC. It is translated as CASSLGVGGSSYEQYF.

The chain has TRBV3-1 and TRBJ2-5; D might be TRBD2 (5 bases). The CDR3 covers 13 residues. V was cut by 1 base and J by 5 bases, with 8 bases left in between. The germline V gene has CDR1 LGHDT and CDR2 YNNKEL (reference sequence). CDR3 DNA: TGTGCCAGCAGCCAAGCGGACTTGGAGACCCAGTACTTC. Amino acid sequence: CASSQADLETQYF.

This clonotype has more than one count but fewer than ten. The chain carries TRBV6-1 and TRBJ1-2; tentatively, D is TRBD1 (5 bases). Per the germline V gene, CDR1 is MNHNS and CDR2 is SASEGT. The CDR3 loop spans 14 amino acids. The V end was cut by 6 bases, the J end by 6 bases, with 17 bases between. The CDR3 spells CASRDQGALNGYTF. As DNA, the CDR3 is TGTGCCAGCAGGGATCAGGGAGCCCTAAATGGCTACACCTTC.

The DNA of the CDR3 is TGCGCCAGCAGTCGCTCCCCCTCACGGGCAGATACGCAGTATTTT. The encoded protein is CASSRSPSRADTQYF. V and J are TRBV4-1 and TRBJ2-3, with D uncertain. Trimming cost V 6 bases and J 4 bases, with 17 bases left between them. The germline gives CDR1 MGHRA, CDR2 YSYEKL. The CDR3 runs 15 residues.

This clonotype was counted ten times or more. The chain couples TRBV28 to TRBJ2-1; 7 bases fit TRBD2. V dropped 3 bases and J dropped 11; count of bases not matched to a gene: 4. CDR1 and CDR2 from the germline V gene are MDHEN and SYDVKM. The CDR3 contains 12 residues. CDR3 DNA sequence: TGTGCCAGCAGTTTCCCGGGACTACAGCAGTTCTTC. Its protein is CASSFPGLQQFF.

The rearrangement joins TRBV4-1 to TRBJ1-2; D is possibly TRBD1 (6 bases). Trimming left V 6 bases short and J 4 bases short, with 18 bases between. This CDR3 region has 15 residues. Germline-derived CDR1 and CDR2 are MGHRA and YSYEKL. CDR3 sequence: CASREEGLGGYGYTF. CDR3 nucleotides: TGCGCCAGCAGAGAAGAGGGGCTAGGGGGCTATGGCTACACCTTC.

In its sample, this clonotype was seen many times. The chain combines TRBV7-2 with TRBJ2-7, with 10 bases matching TRBD2. Germline CDR1 is SGHTA and CDR2 is FQGNSA. This CDR3 contains 16 residues. J was trimmed by 1 base and V by 6 bases; bases with no gene match: 9. The CDR3 sequence is CASSQFVAGGSYEQYF. The CDR3 DNA is TGTGCCAGCAGTCAATTTGTAGCGGGAGGTTCCTACGAGCAGTACTTC.

This clonotype was seen repeatedly, ten times or more. The rearrangement uses TRBV25-1 and TRBJ2-6, with no clear D. The germline gives CDR1 MGHDK, CDR2 SYGVNS. Trimming removed 5 bases at V and 0 bases at J, with 17 bases between. This CDR3 spans 18 amino acids. The CDR3 nucleotides are TGTGCCAGCAGTCCCGGGCTGGGCACCGACTCTGGGGCCAACGTCCTGACTTTC. This encodes CASSPGLGTDSGANVLTF.

This clonotype has more than one count but fewer than ten. The V and J genes are TRBV4-1 and TRBJ1-6; D remains unclear. V was clipped by 0 bases and J by 6 bases, with 12 bases between them. Germline CDR1 is MGHRA and CDR2 is YSYEKL. The CDR3 contains 16 residues. CDR3 nucleotides: TGCGCCAGCAGCCAAGATGGTTCGGGCCGTAATTCACCCCTCCACTTT. Amino acids: CASSQDGSGRNSPLHF.

In nucleotides, the CDR3 is TGTGCCAGCAGCCAAATGACAGGGGCCTCACCCTACGAGCAGTACTTC. Amino acid sequence: CASSQMTGASPYEQYF. V is TRBV4-2 and J is TRBJ2-7; 8 bases fit TRBD1. Germline V CDR1 and CDR2: LGHNA, YNFKEQ. After removal of 2 bases from V and 2 bases from J, the junction contained 8 bases not matched to a gene. The CDR3 covers 16 residues.

This clonotype was picked up many times. The V gene is TRBV10-3, the J gene TRBJ1-4, with D perhaps matching TRBD1 (5 bases). Trimming took off 3 bases at V and 4 bases at J, with 12 bases between the two ends. In germline, CDR1 is ENHRY, CDR2 SYGVKD. This CDR3 is built from 15 residues. The CDR3 region has the DNA TGTGCCATCAGTGACCCAGGGCTTGGTAATGAAAAACTGTTTTTT. Protein sequence: CAISDPGLGNEKLFF.

This clonotype was seen many times. The V call is TRBV3-1, the J call TRBJ2-7; 7 positions agree with TRBD1. V dropped 4 bases and J dropped 6; count of bases not matched to a gene: 15. CDR1 and CDR2 from the germline V gene are LGHDT and YNNKEL (reference sequence). The CDR3 totals 16 residues. CDR3: CASSPIPTGIKSEQYF. The CDR3 nucleotides read TGTGCCAGCAGCCCAATACCGACAGGGATTAAAAGCGAGCAGTACTTC.